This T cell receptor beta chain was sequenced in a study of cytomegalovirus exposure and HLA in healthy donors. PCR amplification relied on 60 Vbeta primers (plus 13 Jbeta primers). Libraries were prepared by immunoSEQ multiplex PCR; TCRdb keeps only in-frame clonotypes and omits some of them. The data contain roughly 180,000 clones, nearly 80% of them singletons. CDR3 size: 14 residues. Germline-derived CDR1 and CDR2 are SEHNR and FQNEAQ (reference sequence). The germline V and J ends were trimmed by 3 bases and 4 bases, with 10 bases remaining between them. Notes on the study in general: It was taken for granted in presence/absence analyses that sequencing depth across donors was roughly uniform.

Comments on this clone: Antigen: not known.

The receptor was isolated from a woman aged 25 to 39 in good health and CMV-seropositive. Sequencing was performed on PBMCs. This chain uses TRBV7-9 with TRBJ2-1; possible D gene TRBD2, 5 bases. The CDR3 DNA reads TGTGCCAGCAGCTTGGAGACGGGGTACAATGAGCAGTTCTTC. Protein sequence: CASSLETGYNEQFF. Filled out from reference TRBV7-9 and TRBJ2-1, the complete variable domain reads DTGVSQNPRHKITKRGQNVTFRCDPISEHNRLYWYRQTLGQGPEFLTYFQNEAQLEKSRLLSDRFSAERPKGSFSTLEIQRTEQGDSAMYLCASSLETGYNEQFFGPGTRLTVL.